Listed below are T cell receptor beta chains from one sample, sequenced in a study of graft-versus-host responses after intestinal transplantation. The antigens of these receptors remain unknown. The protocol was immunoSEQ multiplex PCR, while the TCRdb copy is restricted to in-frame clones and leaves out a portion. Here the sample spans around 100,000 clones, approximately 94% being singletons. This specimen was unstimulated CD8+ T cells sorted from spleen or lymph node cells, taken before intestinal transplant. Every receptor here comes from a human donor who received an intestinal transplant. Each CDR3 is given without its conserved first and last residue.

J gene: TRBJ1-1
V gene: TRBV6-1
CDR3 protein: ASSDLRALNTEAF

J gene: TRBJ1-1
V gene: TRBV11-2
CDR3 protein: ASSYNSDYEAF

J gene: TRBJ2-1
V gene: TRBV27
CDR3 protein: ASSHGTGNEQF

J gene: TRBJ2-5
V gene: TRBV6-1
CDR3 protein: ASSDSAGVEETQY

J gene: TRBJ1-1
V gene: TRBV5-1
CDR3 protein: ASRSRGALAEAF

J gene: TRBJ1-1
V gene: TRBV6-7
CDR3 protein: ASSYSGPLGEAF

J gene: TRBJ2-7
V gene: TRBV12-5
CDR3 protein: ASGFFTHEIPREPFSSYEQY

J gene: TRBJ1-6
V gene: TRBV27
CDR3 protein: ASSLSTGHDDSPLH

J gene: TRBJ1-1
V gene: TRBV4-1
CDR3 protein: ASSQVATGLSF

J gene: TRBJ1-1
V gene: TRBV9
CDR3 protein: ASSVGGREAF

J gene: TRBJ2-7
V gene: TRBV7-8
CDR3 protein: ASSSDRFSSYEQY

J gene: TRBJ2-1
V gene: TRBV19
CDR3 protein: ASSIADRGNEQF

J gene: TRBJ1-2
V gene: TRBV29-1
CDR3 protein: SVVQGPFGYT

J gene: TRBJ2-7
V gene: TRBV27
CDR3 protein: ASSLSPPGLTYEQY

J gene: TRBJ2-7
V gene: TRBV11-2
CDR3 protein: ASSLSEGTGLYEQY

J gene: TRBJ2-1
V gene: TRBV6-1
CDR3 protein: ASKEPFSSYNEQF

J gene: TRBJ1-1
V gene: TRBV6-5
CDR3 protein: ASSYRQENTEAF

J gene: TRBJ1-2
V gene: TRBV20-1
CDR3 protein: SAPDRDGYT

J gene: TRBJ1-1
V gene: TRBV6-1
CDR3 protein: ASTRGLEAF

J gene: TRBJ1-2
V gene: TRBV5-4
CDR3 protein: ASGGKGYLD

J gene: TRBJ2-1
V gene: TRBV5-1
CDR3 protein: ASSSGLAGGGDEQF

J gene: TRBJ1-2
V gene: TRBV2
CDR3 protein: ASRIWGSNYGYT

J gene: TRBJ1-6
V gene: TRBV4-1
CDR3 protein: ASSARRSGSSSYNSPLH

J gene: TRBJ2-6
V gene: TRBV27
CDR3 protein: ASGDSSGANVLT

J gene: TRBJ2-3
V gene: TRBV20-1
CDR3 protein: SARVPDTQY

J gene: TRBJ1-2
V gene: TRBV27
CDR3 protein: ASKSRKALNYGYT

J gene: TRBJ1-1
V gene: TRBV9
CDR3 protein: ASSVQPGHGGTEAF

J gene: TRBJ2-7
V gene: TRBV12-5
CDR3 protein: ASGASFGNEQY

J gene: TRBJ1-6
V gene: TRBV10-2
CDR3 protein: ASSFSPGTGNSPLH

J gene: TRBJ2-2
V gene: TRBV13
CDR3 protein: ASSFGAANTGELF

J gene: TRBJ1-1
V gene: TRBV5-1
CDR3 protein: ASSGTGQGNTEAF

J gene: TRBJ2-7
V gene: TRBV4-1
CDR3 protein: ASSPNGGAGRYYEQY

J gene: TRBJ2-5
V gene: TRBV5-4
CDR3 protein: ASSLASGGLSYQETQY

J gene: TRBJ1-2
V gene: TRBV12-5
CDR3 protein: ASGPGTGHEANYGYT

J gene: TRBJ1-1
V gene: TRBV4-1
CDR3 protein: ATQTSSEAF

J gene: TRBJ1-1
V gene: TRBV7-9
CDR3 protein: ASSLGGLNTEAF

J gene: TRBJ2-5
V gene: TRBV29-1
CDR3 protein: SVGLAGGYLQIARETQY

J gene: TRBJ2-1
V gene: TRBV9
CDR3 protein: ASSEGQAGGYNEQF

J gene: TRBJ2-7
V gene: TRBV10-1
CDR3 protein: ASSGPGSSYEQY

J gene: TRBJ2-5
V gene: TRBV9
CDR3 protein: ASSAPLEETQY

J gene: TRBJ2-3
V gene: TRBV5-1
CDR3 protein: ASSGATTNTDTQY

J gene: TRBJ2-7
V gene: TRBV14
CDR3 protein: ASSQYRTGENEQY

J gene: TRBJ2-7
V gene: TRBV11-2
CDR3 protein: ASSWGQGNYEQY

J gene: TRBJ2-1
V gene: TRBV7-8
CDR3 protein: ASSLIDEQF

J gene: TRBJ2-7
V gene: TRBV9
CDR3 protein: ASSNLTDRGWEQY

J gene: TRBJ2-7
V gene: TRBV15
CDR3 protein: ATSRARDRGYEQY

J gene: TRBJ1-5
V gene: TRBV27
CDR3 protein: ASSFQGNQPQH

J gene: TRBJ1-1
V gene: TRBV11-3
CDR3 protein: ASSLGQQGGTATAF

J gene: TRBJ1-4
V gene: TRBV15
CDR3 protein: ATSRDPGANEKLF

J gene: TRBJ1-2
V gene: TRBV21-1
CDR3 protein: ASSKDPSNSRVGNWFGNYGYT

J gene: TRBJ1-4
V gene: TRBV27
CDR3 protein: ASALSTNEKLF

J gene: TRBJ1-2
V gene: TRBV27
CDR3 protein: ASSLSVGYGYT

J gene: TRBJ2-1
V gene: TRBV7-8
CDR3 protein: ASSLALFRYNEQF

J gene: TRBJ2-7
V gene: TRBV5-5
CDR3 protein: ASSLTLYEQY

J gene: TRBJ2-7
V gene: TRBV2
CDR3 protein: ASSEALTPYEQY

J gene: TRBJ1-1
V gene: TRBV6-6
CDR3 protein: ASSYSGANTEAF